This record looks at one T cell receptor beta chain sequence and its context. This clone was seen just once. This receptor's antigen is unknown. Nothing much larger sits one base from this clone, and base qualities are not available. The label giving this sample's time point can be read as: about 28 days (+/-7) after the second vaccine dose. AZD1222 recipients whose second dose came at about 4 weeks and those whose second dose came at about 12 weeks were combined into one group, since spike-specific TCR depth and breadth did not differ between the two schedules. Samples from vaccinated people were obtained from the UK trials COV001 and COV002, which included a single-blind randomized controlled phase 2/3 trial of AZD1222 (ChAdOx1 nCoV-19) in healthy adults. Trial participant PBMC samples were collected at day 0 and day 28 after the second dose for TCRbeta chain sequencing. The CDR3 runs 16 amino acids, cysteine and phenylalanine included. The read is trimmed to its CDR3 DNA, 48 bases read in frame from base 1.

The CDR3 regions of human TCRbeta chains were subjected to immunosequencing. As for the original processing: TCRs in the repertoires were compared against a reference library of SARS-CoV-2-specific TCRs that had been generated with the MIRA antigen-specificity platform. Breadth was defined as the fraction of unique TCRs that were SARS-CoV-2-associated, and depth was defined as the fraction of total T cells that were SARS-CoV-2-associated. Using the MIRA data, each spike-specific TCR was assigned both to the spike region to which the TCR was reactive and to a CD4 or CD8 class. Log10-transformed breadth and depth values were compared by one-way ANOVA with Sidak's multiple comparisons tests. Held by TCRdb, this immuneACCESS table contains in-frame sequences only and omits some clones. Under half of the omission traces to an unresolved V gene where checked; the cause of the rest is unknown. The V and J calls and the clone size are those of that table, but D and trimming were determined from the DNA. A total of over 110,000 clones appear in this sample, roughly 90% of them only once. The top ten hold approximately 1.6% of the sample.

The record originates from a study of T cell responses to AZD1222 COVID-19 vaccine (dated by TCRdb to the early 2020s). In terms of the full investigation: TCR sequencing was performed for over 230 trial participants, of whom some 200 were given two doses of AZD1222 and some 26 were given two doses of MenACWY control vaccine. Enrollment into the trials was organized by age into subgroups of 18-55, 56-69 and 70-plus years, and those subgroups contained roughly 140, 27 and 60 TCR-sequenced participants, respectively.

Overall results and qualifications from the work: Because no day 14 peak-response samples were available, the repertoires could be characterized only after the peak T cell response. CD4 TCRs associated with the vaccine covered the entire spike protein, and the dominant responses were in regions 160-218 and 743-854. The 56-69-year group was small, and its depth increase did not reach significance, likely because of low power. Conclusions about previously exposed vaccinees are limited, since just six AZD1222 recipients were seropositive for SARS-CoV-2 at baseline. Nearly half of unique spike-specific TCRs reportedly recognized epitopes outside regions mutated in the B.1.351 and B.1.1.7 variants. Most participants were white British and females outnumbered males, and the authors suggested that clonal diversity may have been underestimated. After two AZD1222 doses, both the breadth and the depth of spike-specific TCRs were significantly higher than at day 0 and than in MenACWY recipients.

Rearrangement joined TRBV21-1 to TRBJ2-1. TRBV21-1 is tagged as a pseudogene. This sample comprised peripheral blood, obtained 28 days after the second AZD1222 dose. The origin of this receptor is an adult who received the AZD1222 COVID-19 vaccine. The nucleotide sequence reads TGTGCCAGCAGCAAGGTGAATTGTTGTCTCTACAATGAGCAGTTCTTC. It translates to CASSKVNCCLYNEQFF.